The clone carrying this T cell receptor (beta chain) has only a few counts. The data originate from a study of OX40 agonist ivuxolimab in advanced cancers. Trimming removed 0 bases at V and 7 bases at J, with 5 bases between. CDR1 is SGHRS and CDR2 is YFSETQ in the germline V gene. CDR3 size: 11 residues. The protocol was immunoSEQ multiplex PCR, while the TCRdb copy is restricted to in-frame clones and leaves out a portion. In the table there are about 68,000 clones, 70% to 90% of which are singletons. The sequence came from an adult with an advanced solid tumor such as melanoma, head and neck, liver or kidney cancer. This sample comprised CD4+ or CD8+ T cells sorted from blood, obtained in a trial of the OX40 agonist ivuxolimab. The rearrangement uses TRBV5-1 and TRBJ2-7; no reliable D call. The CDR3 DNA reads as TGCGCCAGCAGCTTGGAGGGTGAGCAGTACTTC. Translation: CASSLEGEQYF.